Each of the 30 T cell receptor beta chains below was sequenced from the same sample in a study of T cell repertoires in cytomegalovirus infection. No cognate antigen is known for these TCRs. TCRdb re-called the reads through MiXCR, storing one row per CDR3 protein. This sample carries 800,000 to 950,000 distinct CDR3 sequences, approximately 32% of them seen once, and the ten largest clones take around 12%. The material sequenced was cultured CD8+ T cells from PBMCs, taken from culture after CMV antigen stimulation. These receptors all come from a human donor in good health (CMV status not recorded). Some clones in this sample may be carry-over from other donors' samples.

CDR3 nucleotide sequence: TGTGCCAGCAGCCAAGATGGAGCGGTGGTCTATGGCTACACCTTC. Translated: CASSQDGAVVYGYTF. The gene calls are TRBV3-1 and TRBJ1-2; D remains ambiguous. CDR1 and CDR2 (germline): LGHDT, YNNKEL (reference sequence). The CDR3 spans 15 residues. The V end lost 0 bases, the J end lost 4 bases, and 12 bases lay between the germline ends.

This clonotype showed up just a few times. The chain employs TRBV6-2 or TRBV6-3 and TRBJ2-5; tentative D call: TRBD2 (5 bases). The V end was cut by 0 bases, the J end by 0 bases, with 14 bases between. Per the germline V gene, CDR1 is MNHEY and CDR2 is SVGEGT. The CDR3 runs 17 residues. CDR3 amino acids: CASSYSVGAAYQETQYF. The CDR3 DNA reads as TGTGCCAGCAGTTACTCTGTAGGAGCGGCGTACCAAGAGACCCAGTACTTC.

This chain links TRBV19 with TRBJ1-6, with D perhaps TRBD1 (5 bases). The length of the CDR3 is 13 residues. Germline CDR1 reads LNHDA; CDR2 reads SQIVND (reference sequence). The V and J ends lost 2 bases and 8 bases respectively, with 7 bases between them. The CDR3 is CASSIQGDSPLHF. The CDR3 coding sequence is TGTGCCAGTAGTATACAGGGTGATTCACCCCTCCACTTT.

The chain combines TRBV4-1 with TRBJ2-2; D is unresolved. V was shortened by 3 bases and J by 4 bases, with 12 bases between the two germline ends. The CDR3 is made up of 15 amino acids. The germline V gene encodes CDR1 MGHRA and CDR2 YSYEKL. The DNA for the CDR3 is TGCGCCAGCAGCCAGGCCACCAAGGTCACCGGGGAGCTGTTTTTT. It specifies CASSQATKVTGELFF.

The rearrangement uses TRBV29-1 and TRBJ1-1, with TRBD1 matching over 7 bases. V lost 7 bases, J lost 1 base, and 6 bases stayed unmatched. The CDR3 runs 13 residues. The germline CDR1 and CDR2 sequences are SQVTM and ANQGSEA. The CDR3 nucleotides are TGCAGCGCTTCCTCAGGGGGGAACACTGAAGCTTTCTTT. Translation: CSASSGGNTEAFF.

The CDR3 sequence is CATNRARTDEQYV. The CDR3 bases are TGTGCCACCAACAGGGCGCGGACCGACGAGCAGTACGTC. The genes are TRBV15 and TRBJ2-7, with D perhaps matching TRBD1 (6 bases). Trimming shortened V by 7 bases and J by 5 bases, and 15 bases separated the two germline ends. The CDR3 is 13 amino acids. Germline CDR1 and CDR2: LNHNV and YYDKDF (reference sequence).

J is TRBJ2-1 and V is TRBV27; weak D call: TRBD1 (6 bases). The CDR3 contains 14 residues. Germline lookup yields CDR1 MNHEY and CDR2 SMNVEV (reference sequence). The germline V and J ends were trimmed by 5 bases and 7 bases, with 15 bases remaining between them. The CDR3 DNA sequence: TGTGCCAGCAGTCGGCAGGGGACCAATAATGAGCAGTTCTTC. As protein: CASSRQGTNNEQFF.

The chain is built from TRBV2 and TRBJ1-4; D possibly corresponds to TRBD1 (6 bases). This CDR3 region has 14 residues. The V end lost 3 bases, the J end lost 5 bases, and 10 bases lay between the germline ends. CDR1 and CDR2 (germline): SNHLY, FYNNEI. The CDR3 DNA reads TGTGCCAGCAGTGATCCCGGGACAAATGAAAAACTGTTTTTT. Protein sequence: CASSDPGTNEKLFF.

In this sample, this clonotype turned up a few times. The CDR3 bases are TGTGCCAGCAGCTTAGGGAAATCTCCGGGAGCGTCTATCTATGGCTACACCTTC. Translated: CASSLGKSPGASIYGYTF. J is TRBJ1-2 and V is TRBV7-9, with D uncertain. The CDR3 loop spans 18 amino acids. The V gene lost 1 base and the J gene lost 4 bases, with 22 bases spanning the gap. CDR1 is SEHNR, CDR2 FQNEAQ, per germline (reference sequence).

This clonotype was detected ten times or more. The rearrangement links TRBV7-6 to TRBJ2-1; TRBD2 aligns across 11 bases. Unmatched junction bases numbered 14, after V lost 3 bases and J lost 1 base. The CDR3 has 20 amino acids. CDR1 and CDR2 (germline): SGHVS, FNYEAQ. This CDR3 reads CASSFSGFSGGEVSYNEQFF. CDR3 nucleotides: TGTGCCAGCAGCTTTTCGGGTTTTAGCGGGGGGGAGGTGTCCTACAATGAGCAGTTCTTC.

The V gene is TRBV20-1, the J gene TRBJ1-1; 8 bases are a match to TRBD1. The V gene end was trimmed by 8 bases and the J gene end by 2 bases; junction bases not matched to a gene: 7. Per germline, CDR1 DFQATT and CDR2 SNEGSKA (reference sequence). The CDR3 is 13 amino acids. The CDR3 coding sequence is TGCAGTCCTGCTGACAGGGGCAACACTGAAGCTTTCTTT. It encodes CSPADRGNTEAFF.

A few counts support this clonotype. The V gene is TRBV4-1, the J gene TRBJ1-3; 7 bases are shared with TRBD1. Germline V gene lookup returns CDR1 MGHRA and CDR2 YSYEKL. Trimming cost V 1 base and J 2 bases; bases outside gene matches: 2. This CDR3 has 15 amino acids. The CDR3 sequence is CASSQGRGPGNTIYF. In nucleotides, the CDR3 is TGCGCCAGCAGCCAAGGGAGGGGGCCTGGAAACACCATATATTTT.

The rearrangement links TRBV10-3 to TRBJ1-6; possibly TRBD1 for D (6 bases). Trimming cost V 6 bases and J 5 bases, with 14 bases left between them. This CDR3 has 15 amino acids. Germline V lookup: CDR1 ENHRY, CDR2 SYGVKD. CDR3 sequence: CAIRGRDTDNSPLHF. The DNA for the CDR3 is TGTGCCATCAGGGGCCGGGACACCGATAATTCACCCCTCCACTTT.

This clonotype was counted a few times. The CDR3 sequence is CASSPRQGAVTDTQYF. For the CDR3, the DNA is TGTGCCAGCAGCCCAAGACAGGGGGCGGTCACAGATACGCAGTATTTT. The chain joins TRBV7-9 to TRBJ2-3, with 10 bases lining up with TRBD1. J gave up 2 bases and V 5 bases, and 7 bases lay outside the gene matches. Germline loops: CDR1 SEHNR, CDR2 FQNEAQ (reference sequence). This CDR3 is 16 amino acids long.

This clonotype was picked up many times. This rearrangement joins TRBV2 to TRBJ2-2; possible D gene TRBD2, 5 bases. CDR3 length: 13 amino acids. The V end lost 5 bases, the J end lost 5 bases, and 9 bases lay between the germline ends. Germline CDR1 reads SNHLY; CDR2 reads FYNNEI. CDR3 amino acids: CASSRTVTGELFF. In nucleotides, the CDR3 is TGTGCCAGCAGTAGGACTGTGACCGGGGAGCTGTTTTTT. Looking up the rest from reference TRBV2 and TRBJ2-2 gives the full variable domain: EPEVTQTPSHQVTQMGQEVILRCVPISNHLYFYWYRQILGQKVEFLVSFYNNEISEKSEIFDDQFSVERPDGSNFTLKIRSTKLEDSAMYFCASSRTVTGELFFGEGSRLTVL.

There are a few counts of this clonotype. V is TRBV7-9 and J is TRBJ1-1; D unresolved. With 5 bases removed from V and 5 bases from J, the gap between germline ends came to 15 bases. CDR3 length equals 14 residues. Per the germline V gene, CDR1 is SEHNR and CDR2 is FQNEAQ (reference sequence). CDR3 DNA sequence: TGTGCCAGCAGCCCCTCGAAGGGTGGGACTGAAGCTTTCTTT. This sequence encodes CASSPSKGGTEAFF.

The rearrangement links TRBV4-3 to TRBJ2-2; maybe TRBD2 (6 bases). CDR1 LGHNA and CDR2 YSLEER come from the germline V gene. The germline V and J ends were trimmed by 5 bases and 3 bases, with 10 bases remaining between them. The CDR3 extends over 14 amino acids. CDR3 bases: TGCGCCAGCAGCGGAGGGTGGGACACCGGGGAGCTGTTTTTT. Amino acid sequence: CASSGGWDTGELFF.

This clonotype was recorded a few times. At one end the junction does not follow the germline gene, possibly because of a read error. The chain recombines TRBV6-2 or TRBV6-3 with TRBJ2-5; 12 bases line up with TRBD1. Per germline, CDR1 MNHEY and CDR2 SVGEGT. This CDR3 has 12 amino acids. Here the CDR3 DNA reads TGTGCCAGCAGTTACTCGGGACAGGGGGCCGGCTTC. It translates to CASSYSGQGAGF.

CDR3: CASKTGWETEAFF. The CDR3 bases are TGTGCCAGCAAAACAGGGTGGGAGACTGAAGCTTTCTTT. The J gene is TRBJ1-1, the V gene TRBV6-1; D is perhaps TRBD1 (6 bases). The germline V and J ends were trimmed by 7 bases and 5 bases, with 14 bases remaining between them. The CDR3 loop spans 13 amino acids. Per germline, CDR1 MNHNS and CDR2 SASEGT.

V gene TRBV2 combines with J gene TRBJ1-5; D is uncertain. This CDR3 contains 16 residues. Trimming pared 0 bases from V and 2 bases from J, leaving 11 bases between. CDR1 and CDR2 from the germline V gene are SNHLY and FYNNEI. This chain's CDR3 is CASSEARLLGNQPQHF. DNA for the CDR3: TGTGCCAGCAGTGAAGCCCGACTTCTAGGCAATCAGCCCCAGCATTTT.

Here the CDR3 DNA reads TGTGCCAGCAGTAAGAAACTAGCGGGGGTTAGGGGCACAGATACGCAGTATTTT. As protein: CASSKKLAGVRGTDTQYF. The rearrangement joins TRBV27 to TRBJ2-3; 11 bases fit TRBD2. Germline loops: CDR1 MNHEY, CDR2 SMNVEV (reference sequence). V was clipped by 5 bases and J by 1 base; unmatched bases: 11. The CDR3 spans 18 residues.

This chain uses TRBV7-9 with TRBJ2-1; 11 bases are a match to TRBD2. This CDR3 contains 20 residues. V lost 1 base, J lost 0 bases, and 11 bases stayed unmatched. The germline V gene has CDR1 SEHNR and CDR2 FQNEAQ (reference sequence). The DNA of the CDR3 is TGTGCCAGCAGCTTAGTTGCCCGACTAGCGGGGCTGAGCTCCTACAATGAGCAGTTCTTC. It codes for CASSLVARLAGLSSYNEQFF.

The rearrangement links TRBV7-2 to TRBJ2-1; 8 nucleotides match TRBD1. CDR1 SGHTA and CDR2 FQGNSA come from the germline V gene. The CDR3 runs to 15 residues. After removal of 3 bases from V and 4 bases from J, the junction contained 5 bases not matched to a gene. The CDR3 DNA is TGTGCCAGCAGCTTCCCGGGACAGGCGTACAATGAGCAGTTCTTC. Translation gives CASSFPGQAYNEQFF.

This clonotype appeared a few times. V and J are TRBV7-2 and TRBJ2-7; no firm D call. This CDR3 is 14 amino acids long. Germline V lookup: CDR1 SGHTA, CDR2 FQGNSA. V dropped 4 bases and J dropped 1 base, with 11 bases sitting between them. CDR3 DNA: TGTGCCAGCAGCTCCGGACCGCTATCCTACGAGCAGTACGTC. This gives the protein CASSSGPLSYEQYV.

Concerning this clonotype: At one boundary the junction diverges from the germline segment, which might be a read error. This chain joins TRBV4-1 and TRBJ2-7; 9 bases are a match to TRBD2. The CDR3 extends over 15 amino acids. The germline gives CDR1 MGHRA, CDR2 YSYEKL. The chain's CDR3 is CASSPMVAGVHEQYF. In DNA form, the CDR3 reads TGTGCCAGCAGCCCCATGGTAGCGGGGGTTCACGAGCAGTACTTC.

The chain has TRBV7-6 and TRBJ2-2; no clear D. Per the germline V gene, CDR1 is SGHVS and CDR2 is FNYEAQ. This CDR3 contains 14 residues. The V end lost 6 bases, the J end lost 3 bases, and 11 bases lay between the germline ends. This CDR3 reads CASSSVQDTGELFF. CDR3 coding DNA: TGTGCCAGCAGTTCTGTCCAAGACACCGGGGAGCTGTTTTTT.

This clonotype has a single count. One base away lies a much larger clone, so this may be a sequencing read error. The chain carries TRBV7-6 and TRBJ2-1, with D unclear. Trimming cost V 2 bases and J 3 bases, with 11 bases left between them. This CDR3 comprises 15 residues. Germline V gene data show CDR1 as SGHVS and CDR2 as FNYEAQ. Here the CDR3 DNA reads TGTGCCAGCAGCTTAAAGAGGATCTGCTACAATGAGCAGTTCTTC. Amino acids: CASSLKRICYNEQFF.

In this sample, this clonotype turned up a few times. The chain combines TRBV5-1 with TRBJ1-6; maybe TRBD1 (5 bases). The CDR3 covers 16 residues. Per germline, CDR1 SGHRS and CDR2 YFSETQ. V dropped 4 bases and J dropped 6 bases, with 17 bases sitting between them. DNA of the CDR3: TGCGCCAGCAGCCCTACTGGACATGGCCCTAATTCACCCCTCCACTTT. As protein: CASSPTGHGPNSPLHF. The full variable domain, with the rest looked up from reference TRBV5-1 and TRBJ1-6, is KAGVTQTPRYLIKTRGQQVTLSCSPISGHRSVSWYQQTPGQGLQFLFEYFSETQRNKGNFPGRFSGRQFSNSRSEMNVSTLELGDSALYLCASSPTGHGPNSPLHFGNGTRLTVT.

This chain links TRBV20-1 with TRBJ1-2, with 10 bases identical to TRBD1. J gave up 1 base and V 7 bases, and 9 bases lay outside the gene matches. The CDR3 extends over 15 amino acids. Germline CDR1 is DFQATT and CDR2 is SNEGSKA (reference sequence). CDR3: CSVRGTGAHNYGYTF. The CDR3 nucleotides read TGCAGTGTTCGCGGGACAGGGGCTCATAACTATGGCTACACCTTC.

The genes are TRBV20-1 and TRBJ2-1, with 10 bases matching TRBD2. From germline, CDR1 is DFQATT and CDR2 SNEGSKA (reference sequence). J lost 0 bases, V lost 2 bases, and 7 bases had no gene match. The CDR3 consists of 17 residues. CDR3: CSARFETSGVSYNEQFF. The DNA of the CDR3 is TGCAGTGCTAGATTTGAAACTAGCGGGGTCTCCTACAATGAGCAGTTCTTC.